The following is a T cell receptor (beta chain) sequence with its context. Its antigen is not known. These data are taken from a study of T cell responses to AZD1222 COVID-19 vaccine. Study-level findings and limits: Repertoire sampling occurred only after the peak T cell response.

V lost 2 bases and J 13 bases, leaving 17 bases between the germline ends. The CDR3 totals 13 residues. The V gene's germline CDR1 is MNHNS and CDR2 SASEGT. Second-dose recipients at about 4 or about 12 weeks were treated as one pooled group. Profiled with immunoSEQ multiplex PCR; TCRdb holds only in-frame clones, not every one. Of about 84,000 clones detected, around 85% appear once; the ten largest clones hold 12%. The input for sequencing was peripheral blood, taken 28 days after the second AZD1222 dose. The gene calls are TRBV6-1 and TRBJ1-2; D is undetermined. This clonotype originated in an adult who received the AZD1222 COVID-19 vaccine. In DNA, the CDR3 is TGTGCCAGCAGTGAAAGTGGTACCCCTCTCGGCACCTTC. Translation: CASSESGTPLGTF.